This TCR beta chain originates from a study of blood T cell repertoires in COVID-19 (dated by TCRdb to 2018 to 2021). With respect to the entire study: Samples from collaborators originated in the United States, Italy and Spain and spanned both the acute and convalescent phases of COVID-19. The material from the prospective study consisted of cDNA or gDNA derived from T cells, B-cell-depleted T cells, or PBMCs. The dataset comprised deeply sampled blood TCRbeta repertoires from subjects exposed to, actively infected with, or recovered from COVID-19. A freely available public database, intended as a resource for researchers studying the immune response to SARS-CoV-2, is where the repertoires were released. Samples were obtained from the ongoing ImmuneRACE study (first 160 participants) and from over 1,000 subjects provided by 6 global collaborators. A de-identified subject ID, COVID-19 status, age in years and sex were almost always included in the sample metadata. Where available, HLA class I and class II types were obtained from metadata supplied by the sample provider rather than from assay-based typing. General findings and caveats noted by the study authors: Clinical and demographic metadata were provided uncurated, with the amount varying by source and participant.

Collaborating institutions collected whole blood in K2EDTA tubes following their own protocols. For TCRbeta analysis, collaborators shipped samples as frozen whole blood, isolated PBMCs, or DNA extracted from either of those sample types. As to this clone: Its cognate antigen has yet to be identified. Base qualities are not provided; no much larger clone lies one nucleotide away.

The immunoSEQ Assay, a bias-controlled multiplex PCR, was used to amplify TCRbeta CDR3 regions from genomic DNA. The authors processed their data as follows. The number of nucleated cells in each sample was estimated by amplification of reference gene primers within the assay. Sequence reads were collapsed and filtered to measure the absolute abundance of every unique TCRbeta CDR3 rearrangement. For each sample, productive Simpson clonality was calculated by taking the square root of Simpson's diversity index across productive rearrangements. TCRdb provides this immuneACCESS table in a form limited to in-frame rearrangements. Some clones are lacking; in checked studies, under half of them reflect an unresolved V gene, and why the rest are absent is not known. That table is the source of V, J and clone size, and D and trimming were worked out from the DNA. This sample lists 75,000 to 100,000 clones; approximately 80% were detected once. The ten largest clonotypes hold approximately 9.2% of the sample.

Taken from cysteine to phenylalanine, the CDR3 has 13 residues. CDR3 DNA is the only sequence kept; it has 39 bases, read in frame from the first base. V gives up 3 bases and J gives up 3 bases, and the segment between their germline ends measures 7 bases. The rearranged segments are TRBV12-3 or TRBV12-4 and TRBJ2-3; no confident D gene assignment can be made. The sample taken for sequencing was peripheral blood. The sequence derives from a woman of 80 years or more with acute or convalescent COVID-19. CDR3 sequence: CASSFMLTDTQYF. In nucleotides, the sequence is TGTGCCAGCAGTTTTATGTTAACAGATACGCAGTATTTT.